This T cell receptor beta chain appears in the sequencing data of a study of identical twins. TCRdb redid the calling of the 5' RACE reads with MiXCR, one entry per CDR3 protein. The profile shows fewer than 900,000 distinct CDR3 sequences, 15% to 20% of them singletons. CDR1 is LGHNA and CDR2 is YSLEER in the germline V gene. Trimming cost V 0 bases and J 5 bases; bases outside gene matches: 5. The CDR3 length is 15 residues. These data also featured in a second study, about T cells expressing NK-cell markers. As reported in that work: Dominant NKG2C+ clonotypes accounted for 1.0-7.0% of CD8+ T cells in several donors.

The sequence came from a woman under 30 in good health. This chain uses TRBV4-3 with TRBJ2-5, with 8 bases lining up with TRBD2. Specimen: PBMCs. The CDR3 DNA is TGCGCCAGCAGCCAAGATCGCGGCGGGGGGGAGACCCAGTACTTC. This codes for CASSQDRGGGETQYF.